The rows below give T cell receptor beta chains drawn from one sample of a study of T cell repertoires in cytomegalovirus infection. MiXCR was run by TCRdb on the reads, yielding one entry per CDR3 protein. This sample has about 68,000 distinct CDR3 sequences; 22% occur once, and the top ten carry around 77%. Antigens for these TCRs are unknown. The source material was PBMCs, sequenced either directly or after in vitro stimulation (not recorded which). These receptor sequences come from a human donor in good health (CMV status not recorded). Some clones in this sample may be carry-over from other donors' samples. The CDR3 runs from the conserved cysteine through the conserved F or W. The D gene is left open where the match is weak. Clone size is not always given. Where it is, it says once, few, many or a class for expanded clones.

few TRBD2 TRBJ2-7 TRBV27 TGTGCCAGCAGTTTAGAGGATGCGGGACTAGCGGGATCCGAGCAGTACTTC CASSLEDAGLAGSEQYF
. . TRBJ1-2 TRBV5-4 TGTGCCAGCAGCCCGGACGGATCTAACTATGGCTACACCTTC CASSPDGSNYGYTF
. . TRBJ2-5 TRBV7-6 TGTGCCAGCAGCAAGGGACAAGGCGAGACCCAGTACTTC CASSKGQGETQYF
. . TRBJ2-1 TRBV6-2/TRBV6-3 TGTGCCAGCAGCGATGAGTATGAGCAGTTCTTC CASSDEYEQFF
few . TRBJ1-2 TRBV15 TGTGCCACCAGCCGGATGGCCAGGGGCTACACCTTC CATSRMARGYTF
few . TRBJ1-5 TRBV28 TGTGCCAGCAGCCCCGCCAGCGGCCAGGACCTCAATCAGCCCCAGCATTTT CASSPASGQDLNQPQHF
. TRBD1 TRBJ1-2 TRBV19 TGTGCCAGTAGTTCTCCGGACAGGAACTATGGCTACACCTTC CASSSPDRNYGYTF
few . TRBJ1-6 TRBV2 TGTGCCAGCAGTGAAGTAGGGCCAGGAAGCTCCTATAATTCACCCCTCCACTTT CASSEVGPGSSYNSPLHF
. . TRBJ2-1 TRBV11-2 TGTGCCAGCAGCTTAGGGCAGGGGAGGGTCAATGAGCAGTTCTTC CASSLGQGRVNEQFF
. . TRBJ2-1 TRBV27 TGTGCCAGCACAAGCCTCGGACGGAGCTCCTACAATGAGCAGTTCTTC CASTSLGRSSYNEQFF
few . TRBJ2-2 TRBV28 TGTGCCAGCAGGCCTAGGGGGATCGGGGAGCTGTTTTTT CASRPRGIGELFF
many . TRBJ2-5 TRBV7-6 TGTGCCAGCAGCTTAGTCCCTGATGAGACCCAGTACTTC CASSLVPDETQYF
few TRBD2 TRBJ2-1 TRBV7-2 TGTGCCAGCAGCTCGCACGAACTAAAAACCACTAGCGGGAGGGCCATTTTCCGTGAGCAGTTCTTC CASSSHELKTTSGRAIFREQFF
few . TRBJ2-7 TRBV15 TGTGCCACCAGCAGAGATCTCCGTTACGAGCAGTACTTC CATSRDLRYEQYF
. . TRBJ2-7 TRBV5-1 TGCGCCAGCATGCCTACTAGGGACGCTCACTACGAGCAGTACTTC CASMPTRDAHYEQYF
few TRBD2 TRBJ2-5 TRBV30 TGTGCCTGGATGTCTGGACTAGCGGCCCAAGAGACCCAGTACTTC CAWMSGLAAQETQYF
. . TRBJ2-3 TRBV6-2/TRBV6-3 TGTGCCAGCAGAATGCGCACCGGGCTCCGCACAGATACGCAGTATTTT CASRMRTGLRTDTQYF
. . TRBJ1-2 TRBV12-3/TRBV12-4 TGTGCCAGCAGGGCAACCTATGGCTACACCTTC CASRATYGYTF